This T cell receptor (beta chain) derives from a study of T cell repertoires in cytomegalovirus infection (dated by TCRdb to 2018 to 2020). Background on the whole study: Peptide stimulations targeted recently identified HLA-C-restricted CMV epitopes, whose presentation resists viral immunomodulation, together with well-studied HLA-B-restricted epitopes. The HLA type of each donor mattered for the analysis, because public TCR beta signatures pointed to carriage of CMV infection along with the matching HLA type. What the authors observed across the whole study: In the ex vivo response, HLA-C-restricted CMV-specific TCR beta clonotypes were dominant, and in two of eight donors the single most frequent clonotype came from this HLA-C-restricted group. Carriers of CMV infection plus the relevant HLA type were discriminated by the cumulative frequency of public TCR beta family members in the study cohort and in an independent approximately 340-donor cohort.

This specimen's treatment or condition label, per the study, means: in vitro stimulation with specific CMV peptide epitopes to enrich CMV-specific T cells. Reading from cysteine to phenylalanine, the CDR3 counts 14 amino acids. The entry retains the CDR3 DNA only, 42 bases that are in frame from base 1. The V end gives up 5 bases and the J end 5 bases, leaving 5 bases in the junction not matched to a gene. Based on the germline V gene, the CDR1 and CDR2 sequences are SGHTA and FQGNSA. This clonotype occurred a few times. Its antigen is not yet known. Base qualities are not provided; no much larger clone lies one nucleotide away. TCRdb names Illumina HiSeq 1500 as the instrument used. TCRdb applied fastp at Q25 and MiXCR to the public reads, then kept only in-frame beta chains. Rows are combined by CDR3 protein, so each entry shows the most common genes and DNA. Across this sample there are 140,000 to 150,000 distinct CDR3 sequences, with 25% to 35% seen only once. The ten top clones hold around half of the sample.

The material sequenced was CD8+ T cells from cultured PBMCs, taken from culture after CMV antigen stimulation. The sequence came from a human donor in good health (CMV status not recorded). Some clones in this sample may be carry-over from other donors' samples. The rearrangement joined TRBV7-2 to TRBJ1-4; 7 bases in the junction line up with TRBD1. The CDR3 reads CASSVQGGNEKLFF. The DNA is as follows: TGTGCCAGCAGCGTCCAGGGGGGCAATGAAAAACTGTTTTTT.